This note documents a single TCR beta chain sequence. In the original processing: From reference gene primer amplification, estimates of nucleated cell counts were derived. Produced via immunoSEQ multiplex PCR; TCRdb's table is partial and in-frame only. V, J and clone size are those of that table, while D and trimming were read from the DNA. Of about 430,000 clones listed, 70% to 90% are singletons. This specimen belongs to a study of blood T cell repertoires in COVID-19. Study-wide context: The United States, Italy and Spain supplied acute and convalescent COVID-19 samples. Sources were T cells, B-cell-depleted T cells, or PBMCs; the material itself was cDNA or gDNA.

Seattle enrolled patients during active infection and tracked them longitudinally. The germline V gene encodes CDR1 LNHDA and CDR2 SQIVND (reference sequence). The CDR3 length is 14 residues. Trimming removed 3 bases at V and 0 bases at J, with 6 bases between. This clonotype was sampled from a young man with COVID-19, enrolled during active disease. This chain links TRBV19 with TRBJ2-4, with unresolved D. Sequencing input: peripheral blood. The CDR3 DNA reads TGTGCCAGTAGTATTGGCCTAGCCAAAAACATTCAGTACTTC. Translating gives CASSIGLAKNIQYF.